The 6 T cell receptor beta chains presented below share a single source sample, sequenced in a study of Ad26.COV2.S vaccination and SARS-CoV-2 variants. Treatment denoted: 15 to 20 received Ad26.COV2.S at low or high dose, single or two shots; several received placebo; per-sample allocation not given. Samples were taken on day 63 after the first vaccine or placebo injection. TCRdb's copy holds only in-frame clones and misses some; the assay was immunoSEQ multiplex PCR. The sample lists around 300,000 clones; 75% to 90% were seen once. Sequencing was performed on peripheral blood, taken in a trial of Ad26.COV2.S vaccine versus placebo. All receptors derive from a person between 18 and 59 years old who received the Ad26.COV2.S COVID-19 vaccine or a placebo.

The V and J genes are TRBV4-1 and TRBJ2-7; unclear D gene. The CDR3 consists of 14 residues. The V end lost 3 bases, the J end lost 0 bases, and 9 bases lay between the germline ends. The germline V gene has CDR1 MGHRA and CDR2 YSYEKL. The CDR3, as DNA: TGCGCCAGCAGCCACCAAGAAAGCTCCTACGAGCAGTACTTC. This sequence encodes CASSHQESSYEQYF.

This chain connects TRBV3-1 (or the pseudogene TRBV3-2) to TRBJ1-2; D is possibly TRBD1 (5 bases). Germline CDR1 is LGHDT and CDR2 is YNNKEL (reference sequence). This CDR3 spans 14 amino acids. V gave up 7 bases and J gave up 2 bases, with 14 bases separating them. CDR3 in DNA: TGTGCCAGCACCTCCGGGACTGCCAACTATGGCTACACCTTC. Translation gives CASTSGTANYGYTF.

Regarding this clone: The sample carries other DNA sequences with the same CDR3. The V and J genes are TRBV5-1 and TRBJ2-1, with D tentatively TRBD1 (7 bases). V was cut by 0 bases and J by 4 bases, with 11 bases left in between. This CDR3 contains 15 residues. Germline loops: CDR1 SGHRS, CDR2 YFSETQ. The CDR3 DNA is TGCGCCAGCAGCTTGGCAGGGGGGAGGTACAATGAGCAGTTCTTC. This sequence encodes CASSLAGGRYNEQFF.

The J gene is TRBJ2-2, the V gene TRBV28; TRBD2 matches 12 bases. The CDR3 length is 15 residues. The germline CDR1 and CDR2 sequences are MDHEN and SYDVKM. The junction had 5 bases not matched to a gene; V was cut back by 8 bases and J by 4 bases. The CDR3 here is CASSPGLAGTGELFF. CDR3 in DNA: TGTGCCAGCTCCCCGGGACTAGCGGGCACCGGGGAGCTGTTTTTT.

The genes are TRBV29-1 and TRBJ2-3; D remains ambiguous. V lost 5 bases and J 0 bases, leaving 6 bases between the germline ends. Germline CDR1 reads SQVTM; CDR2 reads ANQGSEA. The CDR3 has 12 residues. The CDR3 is CSVSLSTDTQYF. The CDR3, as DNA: TGCAGCGTTTCTCTAAGCACAGATACGCAGTATTTT.

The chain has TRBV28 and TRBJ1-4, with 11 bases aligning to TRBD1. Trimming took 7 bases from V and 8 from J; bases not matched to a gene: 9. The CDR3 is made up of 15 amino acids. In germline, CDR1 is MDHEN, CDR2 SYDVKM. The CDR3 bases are TGTGCCAGCACCGGGACAGGGGGGCGTGGAGAAAAACTGTTTTTT. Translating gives CASTGTGGRGEKLFF.